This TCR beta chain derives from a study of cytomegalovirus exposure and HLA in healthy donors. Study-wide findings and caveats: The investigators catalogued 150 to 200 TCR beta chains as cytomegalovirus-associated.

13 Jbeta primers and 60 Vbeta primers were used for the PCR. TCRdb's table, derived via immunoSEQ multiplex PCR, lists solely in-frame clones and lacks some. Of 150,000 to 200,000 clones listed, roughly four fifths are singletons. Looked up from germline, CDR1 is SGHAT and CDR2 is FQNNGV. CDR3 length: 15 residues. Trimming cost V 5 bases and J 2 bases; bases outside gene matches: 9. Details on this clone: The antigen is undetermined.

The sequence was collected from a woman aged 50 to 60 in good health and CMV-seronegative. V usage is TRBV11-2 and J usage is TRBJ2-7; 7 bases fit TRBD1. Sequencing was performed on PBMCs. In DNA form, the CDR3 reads TGTGCCAGCAGCATCACAGGGGATGAAACCTACGAGCAGTACTTC. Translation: CASSITGDETYEQYF. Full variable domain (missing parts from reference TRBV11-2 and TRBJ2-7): EAGVAQSPRYKIIEKRQSVAFWCNPISGHATLYWYQQILGQGPKLLIQFQNNGVVDDSQLPKDRFSAERLKGVDSTLKIQPAKLEDSAVYLCASSITGDETYEQYFGPGTRLTVT.